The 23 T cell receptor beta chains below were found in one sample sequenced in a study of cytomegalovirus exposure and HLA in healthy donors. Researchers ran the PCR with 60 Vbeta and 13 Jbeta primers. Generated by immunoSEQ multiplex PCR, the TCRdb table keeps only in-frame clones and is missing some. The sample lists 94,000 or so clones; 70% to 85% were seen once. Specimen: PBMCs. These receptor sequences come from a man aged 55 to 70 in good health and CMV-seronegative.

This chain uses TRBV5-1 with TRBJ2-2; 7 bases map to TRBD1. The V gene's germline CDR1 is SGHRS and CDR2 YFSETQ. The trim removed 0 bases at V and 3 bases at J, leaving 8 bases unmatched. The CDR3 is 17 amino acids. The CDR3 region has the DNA TGCGCCAGCAGCTTGGCCAGGGGGTTCCAGCACACCGGGGAGCTGTTTTTT. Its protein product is CASSLARGFQHTGELFF.

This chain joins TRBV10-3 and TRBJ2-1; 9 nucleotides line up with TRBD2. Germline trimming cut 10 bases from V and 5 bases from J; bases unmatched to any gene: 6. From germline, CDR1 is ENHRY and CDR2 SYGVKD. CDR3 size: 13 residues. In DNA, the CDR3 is TGTGCCACCTTAGCGGGAGACAACAATGAGCAGTTCTTC. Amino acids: CATLAGDNNEQFF.

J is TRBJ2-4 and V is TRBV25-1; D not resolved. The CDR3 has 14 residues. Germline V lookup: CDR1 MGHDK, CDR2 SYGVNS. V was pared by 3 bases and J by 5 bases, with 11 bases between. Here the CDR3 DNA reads TGTGCCAGCAGTGATAGTCTCCCGGAAAACATTCAGTACTTC. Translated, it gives CASSDSLPENIQYF.

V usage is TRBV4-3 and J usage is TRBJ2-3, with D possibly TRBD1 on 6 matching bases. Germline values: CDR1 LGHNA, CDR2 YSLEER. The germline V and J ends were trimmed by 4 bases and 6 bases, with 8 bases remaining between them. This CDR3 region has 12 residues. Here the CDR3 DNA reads TGCGCCAGCAGCCCGCAGGGGGATACGCAGTATTTT. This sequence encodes CASSPQGDTQYF.

The CDR3 nucleotides read TGCGCCAGCAGCTTGGTTACTGAGCGTAATGAGCAGTTCTTC. It encodes CASSLVTERNEQFF. The rearrangement joins TRBV5-1 to TRBJ2-1; no definite D call. V was cut by 0 bases and J by 7 bases, with 11 bases left in between. The CDR3 totals 14 residues. The germline V gene has CDR1 SGHRS and CDR2 YFSETQ.

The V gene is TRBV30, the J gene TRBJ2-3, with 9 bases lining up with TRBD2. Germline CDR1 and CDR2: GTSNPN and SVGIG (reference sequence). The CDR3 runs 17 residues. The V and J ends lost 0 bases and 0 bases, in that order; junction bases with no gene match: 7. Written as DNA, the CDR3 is TGTGCCTGGAGTGTAGCGGGGGGCTTTAGTAGCACAGATACGCAGTATTTT. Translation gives CAWSVAGGFSSTDTQYF.

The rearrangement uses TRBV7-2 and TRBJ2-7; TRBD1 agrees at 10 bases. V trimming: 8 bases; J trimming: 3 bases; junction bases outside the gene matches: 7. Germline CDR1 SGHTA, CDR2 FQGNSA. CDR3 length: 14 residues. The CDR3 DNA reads TGTGCCAGCGCTTGGGACAGGGGAGTCTACGAGCAGTACTTC. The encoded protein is CASAWDRGVYEQYF. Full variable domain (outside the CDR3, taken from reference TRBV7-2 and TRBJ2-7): GAGVSQSPSNKVTEKGKDVELRCDPISGHTALYWYRQSLGQGLEFLIYFQGNSAPDKSGLPSDRFSAERTGGSVSTLTIQRTQQEDSAVYLCASAWDRGVYEQYFGPGTRLTVT.

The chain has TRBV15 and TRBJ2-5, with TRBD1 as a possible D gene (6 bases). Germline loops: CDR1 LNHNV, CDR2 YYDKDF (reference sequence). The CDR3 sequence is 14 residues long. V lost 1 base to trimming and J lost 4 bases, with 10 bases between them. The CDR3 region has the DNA TGTGCCACCAGCAGAGTGGAGACAGGAGAGACCCAGTACTTC. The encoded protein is CATSRVETGETQYF.

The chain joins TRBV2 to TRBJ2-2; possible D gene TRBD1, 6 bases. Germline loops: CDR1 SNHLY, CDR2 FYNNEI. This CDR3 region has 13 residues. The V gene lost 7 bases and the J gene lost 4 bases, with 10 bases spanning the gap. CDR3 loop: CASNRDGTGELFF. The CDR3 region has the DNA TGTGCCAGCAACAGGGACGGCACCGGGGAGCTGTTTTTT.

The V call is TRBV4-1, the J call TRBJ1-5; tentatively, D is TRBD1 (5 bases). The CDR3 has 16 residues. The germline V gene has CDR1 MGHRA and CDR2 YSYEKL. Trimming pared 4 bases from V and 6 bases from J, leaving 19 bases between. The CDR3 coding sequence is TGCGCCAGCAGCCCATTACAGGCGGTTGAGAGTCAGCCCCAGCATTTT. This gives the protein CASSPLQAVESQPQHF.

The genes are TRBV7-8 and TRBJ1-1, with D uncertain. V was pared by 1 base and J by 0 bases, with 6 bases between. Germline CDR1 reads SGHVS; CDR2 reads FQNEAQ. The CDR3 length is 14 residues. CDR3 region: CASSLDTMNTEAFF. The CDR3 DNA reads TGTGCCAGCAGCTTAGATACAATGAACACTGAAGCTTTCTTT.

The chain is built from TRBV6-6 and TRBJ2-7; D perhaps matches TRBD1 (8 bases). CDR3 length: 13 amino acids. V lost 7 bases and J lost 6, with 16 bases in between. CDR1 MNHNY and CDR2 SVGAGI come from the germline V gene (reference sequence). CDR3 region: CASNDRGGGEQYF. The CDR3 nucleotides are TGTGCCAGCAATGACAGGGGAGGGGGCGAGCAGTACTTC.

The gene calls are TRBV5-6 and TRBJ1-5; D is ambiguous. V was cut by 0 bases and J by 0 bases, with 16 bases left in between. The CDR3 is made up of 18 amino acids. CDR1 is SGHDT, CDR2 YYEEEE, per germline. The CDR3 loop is CASSLVLGGSYSNQPQHF. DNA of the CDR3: TGTGCCAGCAGCTTGGTCCTTGGCGGATCCTATAGCAATCAGCCCCAGCATTTT.

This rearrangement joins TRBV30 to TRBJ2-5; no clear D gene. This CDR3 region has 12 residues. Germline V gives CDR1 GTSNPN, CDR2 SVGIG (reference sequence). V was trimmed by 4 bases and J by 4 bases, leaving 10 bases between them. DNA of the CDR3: TGTGCCTGGAAAAGTAGCCGAGAGACCCAGTACTTC. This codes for CAWKSSRETQYF.

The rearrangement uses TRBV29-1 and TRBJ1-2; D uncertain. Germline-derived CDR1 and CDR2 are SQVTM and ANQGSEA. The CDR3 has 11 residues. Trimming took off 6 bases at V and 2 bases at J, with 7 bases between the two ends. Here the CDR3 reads CSVELNYGYTF. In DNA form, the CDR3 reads TGCAGCGTGGAACTAAACTATGGCTACACCTTC. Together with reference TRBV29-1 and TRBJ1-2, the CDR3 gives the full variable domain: SAVISQKPSRDICQRGTSLTIQCQVDSQVTMMFWYRQQPGQSLTLIATANQGSEATYESGFVIDKFPISRPNLTFSTLTVSNMSPEDSSIYLCSVELNYGYTFGSGTRLTVV.

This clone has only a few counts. CDR3 sequence reads: CASSLVGGNQPQHF. CDR3 DNA sequence: TGCGCCAGCAGCTTAGTCGGGGGAAATCAGCCCCAGCATTTT. The chain employs TRBV5-1 and TRBJ1-5; D may be TRBD1 (5 bases). V was clipped by 2 bases and J by 4 bases, with 10 bases between them. This CDR3 has 14 amino acids. Looked up from germline, CDR1 is SGHRS and CDR2 is YFSETQ.

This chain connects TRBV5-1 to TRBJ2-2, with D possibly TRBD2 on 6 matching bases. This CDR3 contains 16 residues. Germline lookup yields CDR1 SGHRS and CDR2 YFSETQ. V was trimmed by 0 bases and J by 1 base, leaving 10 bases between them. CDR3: CASSLDGGKNTGELFF. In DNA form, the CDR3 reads TGCGCCAGCAGCTTGGATGGCGGGAAGAACACCGGGGAGCTGTTTTTT.

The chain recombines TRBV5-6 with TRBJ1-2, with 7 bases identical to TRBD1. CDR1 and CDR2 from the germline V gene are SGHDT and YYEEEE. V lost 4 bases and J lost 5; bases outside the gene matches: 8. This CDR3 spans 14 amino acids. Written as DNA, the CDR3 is TGTGCCAGCAGCCCACTGACAGGGCTTTATGGCTACACCTTC. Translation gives CASSPLTGLYGYTF. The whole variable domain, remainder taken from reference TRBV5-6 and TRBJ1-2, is DAGVTQSPTHLIKTRGQQVTLRCSPKSGHDTVSWYQQALGQGPQFIFQYYEEEERQRGNFPDRFSGHQFPNYSSELNVNALLLGDSALYLCASSPLTGLYGYTFGSGTRLTVV.

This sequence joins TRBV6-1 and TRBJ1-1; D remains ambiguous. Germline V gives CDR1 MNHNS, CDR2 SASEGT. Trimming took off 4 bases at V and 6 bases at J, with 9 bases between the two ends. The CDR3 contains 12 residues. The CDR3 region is CASSVDTAEAFF. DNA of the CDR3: TGTGCCAGCAGTGTTGACACTGCTGAAGCTTTCTTT.

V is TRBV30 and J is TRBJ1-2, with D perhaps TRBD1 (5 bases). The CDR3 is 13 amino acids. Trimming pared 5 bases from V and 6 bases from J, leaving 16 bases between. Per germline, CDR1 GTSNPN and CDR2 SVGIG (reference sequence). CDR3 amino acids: CAWALTVGHGYTF. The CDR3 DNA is TGTGCCTGGGCCCTGACAGTCGGCCATGGCTACACCTTC.

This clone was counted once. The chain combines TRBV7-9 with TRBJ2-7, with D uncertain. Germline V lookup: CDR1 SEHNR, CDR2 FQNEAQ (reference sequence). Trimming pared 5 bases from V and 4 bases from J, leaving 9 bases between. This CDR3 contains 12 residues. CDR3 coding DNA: TGTGCCAGCAGCCCCACCGGGTACGAGCAGTACTTC. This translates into CASSPTGYEQYF.

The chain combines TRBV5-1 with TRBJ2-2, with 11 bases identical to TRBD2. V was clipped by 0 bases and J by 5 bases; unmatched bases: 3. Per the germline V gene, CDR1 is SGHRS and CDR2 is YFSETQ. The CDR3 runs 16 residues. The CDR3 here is CASSLVPSGGTGELFF. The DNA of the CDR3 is TGCGCCAGCAGCTTGGTTCCTAGCGGGGGGACCGGGGAGCTGTTTTTT. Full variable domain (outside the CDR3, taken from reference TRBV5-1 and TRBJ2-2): KAGVTQTPRYLIKTRGQQVTLSCSPISGHRSVSWYQQTPGQGLQFLFEYFSETQRNKGNFPGRFSGRQFSNSRSEMNVSTLELGDSALYLCASSLVPSGGTGELFFGEGSRLTVL.

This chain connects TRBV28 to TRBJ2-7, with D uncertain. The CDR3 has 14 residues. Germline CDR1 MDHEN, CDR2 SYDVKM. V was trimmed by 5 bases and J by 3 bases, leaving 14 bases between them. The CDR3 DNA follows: TGTGCCAGCAGTGCCCCCGGTAGGAGCTACGAGCAGTACTTC. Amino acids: CASSAPGRSYEQYF.